This T cell receptor beta chain comes out of a study of patients and donors after allogeneic stem cell transplantation. This clonotype was seen many times. The germline CDR1 and CDR2 sequences are LGHNA and YNFKEQ. The CDR3 covers 15 residues. Deletions cut 0 bases from V and 6 bases from J, with 12 bases between. MiXCR, applied by TCRdb to the RT-PCR reads, yields one record per CDR3 protein. The data show 70,000 to 100,000 distinct CDR3 sequences, 4.5% to 5% seen once. The clonotype comes from a human donor who was either an allogeneic HSCT recipient or a stem cell or donor lymphocyte infusion donor (not recorded which). It is not recorded whose cells these are; they may come from a transplant donor. Sequenced input: blood, either unsorted or a sorted T cell fraction (not recorded which). The V and J genes are TRBV4-2 and TRBJ1-5; a possible D gene is TRBD1 (5 bases). The CDR3 spells CASSQEGGGAQPQHF. CDR3 in DNA: TGTGCCAGCAGCCAAGAAGGCGGAGGGGCTCAGCCCCAGCATTTT.